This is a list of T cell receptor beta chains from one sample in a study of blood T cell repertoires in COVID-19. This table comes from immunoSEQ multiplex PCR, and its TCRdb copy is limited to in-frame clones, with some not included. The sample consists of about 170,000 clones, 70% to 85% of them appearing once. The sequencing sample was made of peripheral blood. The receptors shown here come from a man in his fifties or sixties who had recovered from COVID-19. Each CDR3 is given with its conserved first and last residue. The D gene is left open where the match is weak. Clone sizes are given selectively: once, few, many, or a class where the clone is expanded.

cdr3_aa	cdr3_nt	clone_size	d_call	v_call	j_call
CASSQLGELFF	TGTGCCAGCAGCCAGCTAGGGGAGCTGTTTTTT	.	.	TRBV3-1/TRBV3-2	TRBJ2-2
CAWSVQGQGARWFRKPQHF	TGTGCCTGGAGTGTACAGGGACAGGGGGCGCGGTGGTTTCGTAAGCCCCAGCATTTT	.	TRBD1	TRBV30	TRBJ1-5
CASGVGASSSTDTQYF	TGTGCTAGTGGTGTGGGGGCAAGCTCTAGCACAGATACGCAGTATTTT	.	.	TRBV12-5	TRBJ2-3
CASSLLSAVIYEQYF	TGTGCCAGCAGCTTATTATCAGCGGTGATCTACGAGCAGTACTTC	.	.	TRBV11-2	TRBJ2-7
CASSFGLAGDTQYF	TGTGCCAGCAGCTTCGGCCTAGCGGGGGATACGCAGTATTTT	.	TRBD2	TRBV11-3	TRBJ2-3
CASSSYGTSGGTGELFF	TGTGCCAGCAGCTCCTACGGGACTAGCGGGGGAACCGGGGAGCTGTTTTTT	few	TRBD2	TRBV5-4	TRBJ2-2
CASREFFGGTDTQYF	TGCGCCAGCAGAGAATTTTTCGGGGGCACAGATACGCAGTATTTT	.	.	TRBV5-1	TRBJ2-3
CASRTIGETGELFF	TGTGCCAGCAGAACTATAGGGGAAACCGGGGAGCTGTTTTTT	.	.	TRBV7-2	TRBJ2-2
CAWSQMNTEAFF	TGTGCCTGGAGTCAGATGAACACTGAAGCTTTCTTT	.	.	TRBV30	TRBJ1-1
CASSLYAGAGYGYTF	TGTGCCAGCAGTTTATATGCGGGGGCTGGCTATGGCTACACCTTC	.	.	TRBV27	TRBJ1-2
CASSPKGQGYGYTF	TGTGCCAGCAGTCCCAAAGGGCAGGGCTATGGCTACACCTTC	.	.	TRBV6-5	TRBJ1-2
CASARQDEQYF	TGTGCCAGCGCTCGACAGGACGAGCAGTACTTC	.	.	TRBV18	TRBJ2-7
CASSPQVANQPQHF	TGTGCCAGCAGTCCGCAGGTGGCTAATCAGCCCCAGCATTTT	.	.	TRBV6-2/TRBV6-3	TRBJ1-5
CASSFQGRGNTIYF	TGCGCCAGCAGCTTTCAGGGGCGGGGAAACACCATATATTTT	.	.	TRBV5-1	TRBJ1-3
CASSIAADYEQYF	TGTGCCAGTAGTATAGCAGCGGACTACGAGCAGTACTTC	.	.	TRBV19	TRBJ2-7
CASRGGGSTGELFF	TGTGCCAGCAGGGGCGGGGGTAGCACCGGGGAGCTGTTTTTT	.	TRBD2	TRBV6-5	TRBJ2-2
CSVLIFHRATEAFF	TGCAGCGTTCTAATTTTCCACAGGGCGACTGAAGCTTTCTTT	.	.	TRBV29-1	TRBJ1-1
CASSWTGYEQYF	TGTGCCAGCAGCTGGACAGGTTACGAGCAGTACTTC	.	TRBD1	TRBV5-4	TRBJ2-7